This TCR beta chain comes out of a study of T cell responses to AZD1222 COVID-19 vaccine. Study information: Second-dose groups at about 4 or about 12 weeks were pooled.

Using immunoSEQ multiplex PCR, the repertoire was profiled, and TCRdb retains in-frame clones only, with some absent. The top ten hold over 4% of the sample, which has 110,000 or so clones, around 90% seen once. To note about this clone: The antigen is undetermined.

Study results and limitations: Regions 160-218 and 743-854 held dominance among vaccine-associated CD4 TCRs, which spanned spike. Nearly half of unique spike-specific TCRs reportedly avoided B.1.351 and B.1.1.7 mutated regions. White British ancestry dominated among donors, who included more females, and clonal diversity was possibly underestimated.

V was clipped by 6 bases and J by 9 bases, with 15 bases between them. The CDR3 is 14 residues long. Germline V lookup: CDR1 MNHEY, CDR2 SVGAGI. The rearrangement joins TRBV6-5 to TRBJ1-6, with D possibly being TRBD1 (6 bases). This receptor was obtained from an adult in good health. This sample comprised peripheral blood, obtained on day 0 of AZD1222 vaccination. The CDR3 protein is CASSTQGSTSPLHF. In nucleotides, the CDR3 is TGTGCCAGCAGCACACAGGGTAGTACTTCACCCCTCCACTTT.